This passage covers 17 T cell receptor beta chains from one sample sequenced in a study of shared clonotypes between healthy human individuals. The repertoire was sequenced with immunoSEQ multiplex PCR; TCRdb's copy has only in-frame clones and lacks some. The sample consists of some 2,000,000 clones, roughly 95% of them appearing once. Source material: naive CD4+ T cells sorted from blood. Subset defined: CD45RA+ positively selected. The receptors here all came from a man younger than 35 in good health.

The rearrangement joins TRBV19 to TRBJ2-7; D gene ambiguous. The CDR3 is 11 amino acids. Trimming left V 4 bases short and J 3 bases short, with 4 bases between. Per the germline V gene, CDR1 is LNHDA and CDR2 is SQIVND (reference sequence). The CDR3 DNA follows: TGTGCCAGTAGTAGGAACTACGAGCAGTACTTC. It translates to CASSRNYEQYF. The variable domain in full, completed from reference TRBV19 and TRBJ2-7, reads DGGITQSPKYLFRKEGQNVTLSCEQNLNHDAMYWYRQDPGQGLRLIYYSQIVNDFQKGDIAEGYSVSREKKESFPLTVTSAQKNPTAFYLCASSRNYEQYFGPGTRLTVT.

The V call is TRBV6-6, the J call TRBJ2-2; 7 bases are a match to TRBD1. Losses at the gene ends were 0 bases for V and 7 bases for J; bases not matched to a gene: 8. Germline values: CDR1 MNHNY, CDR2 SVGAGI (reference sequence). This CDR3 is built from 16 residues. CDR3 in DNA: TGTGCCAGCAGTTACTCGAGAGGGGGCGAAGGCGGGGAGCTGTTTTTT. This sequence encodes CASSYSRGGEGGELFF.

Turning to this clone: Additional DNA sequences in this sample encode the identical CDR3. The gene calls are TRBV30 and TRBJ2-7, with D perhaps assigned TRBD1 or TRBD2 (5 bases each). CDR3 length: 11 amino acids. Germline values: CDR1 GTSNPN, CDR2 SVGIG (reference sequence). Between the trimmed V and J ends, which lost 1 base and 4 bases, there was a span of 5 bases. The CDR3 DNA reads TGTGCCTGGAGTGGGGGGTACGAGCAGTACTTC. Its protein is CAWSGGYEQYF.

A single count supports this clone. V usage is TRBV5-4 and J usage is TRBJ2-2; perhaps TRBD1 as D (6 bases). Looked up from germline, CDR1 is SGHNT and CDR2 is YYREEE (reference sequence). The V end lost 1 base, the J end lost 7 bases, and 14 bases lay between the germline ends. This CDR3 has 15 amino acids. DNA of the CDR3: TGTGCCAGCAGCTTGCAGGGGCTGATCAGCGGGGAGCTGTTTTTT. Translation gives CASSLQGLISGELFF. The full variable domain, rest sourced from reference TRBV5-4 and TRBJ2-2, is ETGVTQSPTHLIKTRGQQVTLRCSSQSGHNTVSWYQQALGQGPQFIFQYYREEENGRGNFPPRFSGLQFPNYSSELNVNALELDDSALYLCASSLQGLISGELFFGEGSRLTVL.

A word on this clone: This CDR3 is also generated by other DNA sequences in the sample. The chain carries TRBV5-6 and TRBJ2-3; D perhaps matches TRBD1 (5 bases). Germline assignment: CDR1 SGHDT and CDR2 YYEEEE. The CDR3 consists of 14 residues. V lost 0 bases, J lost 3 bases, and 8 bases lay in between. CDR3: CASSLVRGTDTQYF. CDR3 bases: TGTGCCAGCAGCTTGGTTAGGGGTACAGATACGCAGTATTTT.

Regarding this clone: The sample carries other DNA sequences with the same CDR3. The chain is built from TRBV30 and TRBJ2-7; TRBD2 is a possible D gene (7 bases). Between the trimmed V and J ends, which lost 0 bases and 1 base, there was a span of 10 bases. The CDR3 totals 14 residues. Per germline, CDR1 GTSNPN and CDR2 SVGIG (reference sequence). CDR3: CAWSVQGGSYEQYF. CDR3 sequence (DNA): TGTGCCTGGAGTGTACAGGGAGGGTCCTACGAGCAGTACTTC.

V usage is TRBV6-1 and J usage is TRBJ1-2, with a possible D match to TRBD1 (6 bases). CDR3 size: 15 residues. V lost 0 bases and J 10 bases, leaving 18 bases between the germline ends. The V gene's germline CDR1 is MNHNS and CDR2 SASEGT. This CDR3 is CASSEARTEAFNYTF. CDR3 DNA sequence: TGTGCCAGCAGTGAAGCGAGGACAGAAGCTTTTAACTACACCTTC.

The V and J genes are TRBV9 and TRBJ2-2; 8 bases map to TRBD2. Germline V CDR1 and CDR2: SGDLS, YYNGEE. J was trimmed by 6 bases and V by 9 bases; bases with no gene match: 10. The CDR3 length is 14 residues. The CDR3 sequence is CATKAGLGAGELFF. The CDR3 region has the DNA TGTGCCACAAAAGCGGGACTAGGGGCCGGGGAGCTGTTTTTT.

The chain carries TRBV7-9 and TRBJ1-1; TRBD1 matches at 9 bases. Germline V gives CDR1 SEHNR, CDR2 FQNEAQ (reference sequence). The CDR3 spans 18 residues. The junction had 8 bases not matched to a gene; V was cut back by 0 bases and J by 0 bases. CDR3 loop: CASSLAQGAGWVNTEAFF. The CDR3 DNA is TGTGCCAGCAGCTTAGCACAGGGGGCAGGTTGGGTGAACACTGAAGCTTTCTTT.

CDR3 nucleotides: TGTGCCAGCAGTTATCCTTCAGGGGAGGACACTGAAGCTTTCTTT. Its translation is CASSYPSGEDTEAFF. This chain links TRBV6-9 with TRBJ1-1; TRBD1 might be the D (6 bases). This CDR3 is 15 amino acids long. CDR1 MNHGY and CDR2 SVAAGI come from the germline V gene. Trimming cost V 2 bases and J 3 bases, with 13 bases left between them.

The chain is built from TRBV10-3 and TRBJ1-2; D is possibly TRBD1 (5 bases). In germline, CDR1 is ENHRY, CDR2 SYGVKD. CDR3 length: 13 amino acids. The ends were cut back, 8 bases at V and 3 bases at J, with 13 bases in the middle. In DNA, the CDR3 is TGTGCCATCGGGGCAGGGATTGACTATGGCTACACCTTC. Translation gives CAIGAGIDYGYTF.

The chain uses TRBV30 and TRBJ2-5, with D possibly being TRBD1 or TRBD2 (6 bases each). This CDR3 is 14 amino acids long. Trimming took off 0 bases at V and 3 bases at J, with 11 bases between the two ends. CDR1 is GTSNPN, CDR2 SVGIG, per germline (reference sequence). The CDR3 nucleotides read TGTGCCTGGAGTGTACGGCGGGACAAAGAGACCCAGTACTTC. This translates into CAWSVRRDKETQYF.

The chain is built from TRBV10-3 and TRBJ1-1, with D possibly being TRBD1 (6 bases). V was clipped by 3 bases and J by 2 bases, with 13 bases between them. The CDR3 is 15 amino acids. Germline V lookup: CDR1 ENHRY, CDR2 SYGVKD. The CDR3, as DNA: TGTGCCATCAGTGACTTGACAGGAACTAACACTGAAGCTTTCTTT. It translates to CAISDLTGTNTEAFF.

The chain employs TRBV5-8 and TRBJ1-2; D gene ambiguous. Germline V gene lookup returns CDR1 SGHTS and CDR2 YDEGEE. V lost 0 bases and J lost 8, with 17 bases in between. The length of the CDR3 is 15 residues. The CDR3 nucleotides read TGTGCCAGCAGCTTGGTAACAGAGAGACAAGGGGGCTACACCTTC. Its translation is CASSLVTERQGGYTF.

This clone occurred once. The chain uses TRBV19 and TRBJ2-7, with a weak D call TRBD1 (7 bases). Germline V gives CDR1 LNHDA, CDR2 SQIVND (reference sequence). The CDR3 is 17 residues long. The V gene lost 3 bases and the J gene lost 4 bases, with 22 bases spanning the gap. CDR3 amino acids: CASSIEGGQLPYYEQYF. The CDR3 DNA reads TGTGCCAGTAGTATCGAGGGGGGACAGCTCCCTTATTACGAGCAGTACTTC.

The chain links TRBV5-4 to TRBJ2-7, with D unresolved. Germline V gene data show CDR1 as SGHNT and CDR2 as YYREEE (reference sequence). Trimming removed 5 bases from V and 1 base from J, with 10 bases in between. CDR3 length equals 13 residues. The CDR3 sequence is CASRSMPSYEQYF. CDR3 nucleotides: TGTGCCAGCAGATCTATGCCTTCCTACGAGCAGTACTTC.

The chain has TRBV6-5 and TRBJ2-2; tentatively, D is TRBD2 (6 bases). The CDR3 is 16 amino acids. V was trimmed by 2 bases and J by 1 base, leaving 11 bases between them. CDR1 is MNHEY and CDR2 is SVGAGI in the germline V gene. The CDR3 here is CASSYGAGLNTGELFF. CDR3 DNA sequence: TGTGCCAGCAGTTACGGGGCGGGGCTGAACACCGGGGAGCTGTTTTTT.